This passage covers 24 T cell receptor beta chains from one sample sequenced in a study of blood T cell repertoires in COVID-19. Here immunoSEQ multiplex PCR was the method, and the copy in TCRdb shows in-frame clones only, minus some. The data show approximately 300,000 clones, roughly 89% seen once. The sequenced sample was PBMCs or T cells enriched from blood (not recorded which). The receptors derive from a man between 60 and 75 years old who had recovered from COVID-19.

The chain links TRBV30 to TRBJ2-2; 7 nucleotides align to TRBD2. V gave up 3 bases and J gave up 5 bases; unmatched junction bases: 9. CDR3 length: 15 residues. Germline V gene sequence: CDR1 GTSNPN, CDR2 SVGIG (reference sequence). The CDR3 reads CAWSVLGGGTGELFF. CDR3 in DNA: TGTGCCTGGAGCGTCCTTGGGGGGGGTACCGGGGAGCTGTTTTTT.

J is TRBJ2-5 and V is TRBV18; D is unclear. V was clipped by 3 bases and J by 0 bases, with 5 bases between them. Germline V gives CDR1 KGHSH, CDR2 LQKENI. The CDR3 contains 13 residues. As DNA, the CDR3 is TGTGCCAGCTCACCGGAGTACCAAGAGACCCAGTACTTC. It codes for CASSPEYQETQYF.

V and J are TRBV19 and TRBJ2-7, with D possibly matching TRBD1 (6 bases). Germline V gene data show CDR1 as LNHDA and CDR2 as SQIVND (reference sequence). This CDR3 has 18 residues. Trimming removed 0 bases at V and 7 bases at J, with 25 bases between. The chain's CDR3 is CASSIEQDRKVEEREQYF. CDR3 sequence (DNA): TGTGCCAGTAGTATAGAGCAAGACAGGAAGGTAGAGGAGAGAGAGCAGTACTTC.

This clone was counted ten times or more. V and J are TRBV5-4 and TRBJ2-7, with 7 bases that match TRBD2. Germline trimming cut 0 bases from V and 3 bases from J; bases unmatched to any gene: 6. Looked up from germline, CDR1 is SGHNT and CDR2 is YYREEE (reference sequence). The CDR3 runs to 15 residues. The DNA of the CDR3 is TGTGCCAGCAGCTTGGAGGGCGGGAGACTCTACGAGCAGTACTTC. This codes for CASSLEGGRLYEQYF.

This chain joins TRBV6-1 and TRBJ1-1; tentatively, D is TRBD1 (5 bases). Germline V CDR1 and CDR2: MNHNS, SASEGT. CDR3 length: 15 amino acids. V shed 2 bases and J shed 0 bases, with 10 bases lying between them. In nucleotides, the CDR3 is TGTGCCAGCAGTGAACAGGGCAAAGTGAACACTGAAGCTTTCTTT. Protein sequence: CASSEQGKVNTEAFF.

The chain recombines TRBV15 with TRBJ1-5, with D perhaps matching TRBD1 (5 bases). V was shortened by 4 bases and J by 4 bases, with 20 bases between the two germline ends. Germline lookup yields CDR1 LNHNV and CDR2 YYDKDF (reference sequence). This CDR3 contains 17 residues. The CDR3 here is CATSNLGEGLGNQPQHF. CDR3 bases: TGTGCCACCAGCAACCTGGGGGAGGGGTTGGGGAATCAGCCCCAGCATTTT.

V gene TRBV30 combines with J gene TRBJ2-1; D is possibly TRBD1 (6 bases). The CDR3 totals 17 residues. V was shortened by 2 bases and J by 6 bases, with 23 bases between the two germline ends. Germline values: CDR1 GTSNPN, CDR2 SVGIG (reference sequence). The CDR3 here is CAWSYNRVERFGNEQFF. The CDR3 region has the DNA TGTGCCTGGAGTTACAACAGGGTAGAGAGATTTGGCAATGAGCAGTTCTTC.

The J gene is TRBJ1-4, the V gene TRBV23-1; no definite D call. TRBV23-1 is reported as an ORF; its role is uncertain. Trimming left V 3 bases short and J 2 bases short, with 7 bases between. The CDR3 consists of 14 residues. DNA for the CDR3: TGCGCCAGCAGTCAGGAGAGCACTAATGAAAAACTGTTTTTT. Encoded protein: CASSQESTNEKLFF.

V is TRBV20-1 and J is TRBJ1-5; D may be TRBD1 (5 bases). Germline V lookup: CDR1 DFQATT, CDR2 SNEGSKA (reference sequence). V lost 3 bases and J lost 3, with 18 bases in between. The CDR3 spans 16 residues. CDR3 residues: CSASPQVALDNQPQHF. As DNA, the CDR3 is TGCAGTGCTAGTCCACAGGTTGCCTTGGACAATCAGCCCCAGCATTTT.

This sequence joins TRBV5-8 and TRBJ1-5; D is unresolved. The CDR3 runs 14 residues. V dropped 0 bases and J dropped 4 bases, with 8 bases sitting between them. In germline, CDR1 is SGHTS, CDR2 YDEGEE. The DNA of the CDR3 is TGTGCCAGCAGCTTGGCCTCGGGGAATCAGCCCCAGCATTTT. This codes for CASSLASGNQPQHF. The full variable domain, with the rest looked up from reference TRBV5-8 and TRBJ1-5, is EAGVTQSPTHLIKTRGQQATLRCSPISGHTSVYWYQQALGLGLQFLLWYDEGEERNRGNFPPRFSGRQFPNYSSELNVNALELEDSALYLCASSLASGNQPQHFGDGTRLSIL.

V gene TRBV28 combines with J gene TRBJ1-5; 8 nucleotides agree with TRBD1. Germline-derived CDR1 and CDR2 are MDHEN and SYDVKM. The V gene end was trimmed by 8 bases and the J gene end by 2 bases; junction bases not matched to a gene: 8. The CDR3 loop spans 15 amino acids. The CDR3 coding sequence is TGTGCCAGCCGAACAGGGGGTCCGGGCAATCAGCCCCAGCATTTT. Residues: CASRTGGPGNQPQHF.

The CDR3 here is CASSQRGSNEKLFF. CDR3 sequence (DNA): TGTGCCAGTAGTCAACGAGGGTCTAATGAAAAACTGTTTTTT. The chain employs TRBV19 and TRBJ1-4; D remains ambiguous. CDR1 and CDR2 (germline): LNHDA, SQIVND (reference sequence). Trimming cost V 5 bases and J 3 bases, with 10 bases left between them. The CDR3 covers 14 residues.

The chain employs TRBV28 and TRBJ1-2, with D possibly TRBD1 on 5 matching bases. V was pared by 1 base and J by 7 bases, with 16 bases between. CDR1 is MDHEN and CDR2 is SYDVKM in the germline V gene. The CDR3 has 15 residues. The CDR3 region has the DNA TGTGCCAGCAGTTTATCCCCCAGGGTAAAAGGTGGCTACACCTTC. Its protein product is CASSLSPRVKGGYTF.

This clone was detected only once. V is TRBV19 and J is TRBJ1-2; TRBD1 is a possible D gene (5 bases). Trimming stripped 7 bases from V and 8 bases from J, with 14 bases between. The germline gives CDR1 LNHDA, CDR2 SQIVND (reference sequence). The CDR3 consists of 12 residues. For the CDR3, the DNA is TGTGCCAGTAAAGAAGGACAAAGGGGCTACACCTTC. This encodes CASKEGQRGYTF.

The CDR3: CASSKGAAYNEQFF. The CDR3 DNA is TGTGCCAGCAGCAAGGGGGCCGCTTACAATGAGCAGTTCTTC. The chain links TRBV7-3 to TRBJ2-1, with TRBD1 identical over 7 bases. Trimming removed 5 bases from V and 4 bases from J; junction bases left unmatched: 5. The length of the CDR3 is 14 residues. Germline V lookup: CDR1 SGHTA, CDR2 FQGTGA.

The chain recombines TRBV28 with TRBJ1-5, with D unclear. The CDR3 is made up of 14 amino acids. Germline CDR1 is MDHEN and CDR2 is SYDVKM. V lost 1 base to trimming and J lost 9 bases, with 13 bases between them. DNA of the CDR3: TGTGCCAGCAGTTTATCGGCGGCGGTTCGGCCCCAGCATTTT. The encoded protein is CASSLSAAVRPQHF.

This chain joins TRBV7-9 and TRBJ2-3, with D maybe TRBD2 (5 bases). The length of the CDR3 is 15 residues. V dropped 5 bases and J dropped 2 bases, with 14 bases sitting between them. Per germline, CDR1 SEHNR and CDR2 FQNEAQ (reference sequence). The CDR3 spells CASSPPNRDTDTQYF. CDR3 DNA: TGTGCCAGCAGCCCCCCCAACCGGGACACAGATACGCAGTATTTT.

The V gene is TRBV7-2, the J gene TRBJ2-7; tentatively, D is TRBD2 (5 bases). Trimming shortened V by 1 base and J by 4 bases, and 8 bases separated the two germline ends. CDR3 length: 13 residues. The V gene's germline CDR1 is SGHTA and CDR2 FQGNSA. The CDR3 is CASSLGERYEQYF. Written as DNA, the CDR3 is TGTGCCAGCAGCTTAGGGGAGAGGTACGAGCAGTACTTC.

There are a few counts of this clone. The CDR3 sequence: CASSPWGDQETQYF. CDR3 bases: TGTGCCAGTAGCCCGTGGGGGGACCAAGAGACCCAGTACTTC. The chain employs TRBV19 and TRBJ2-5, with a possible D match to TRBD2 (6 bases). The ends were cut back, 6 bases at V and 0 bases at J, with 11 bases in the middle. The CDR3 is made up of 14 amino acids. CDR1 is LNHDA and CDR2 is SQIVND in the germline V gene (reference sequence).

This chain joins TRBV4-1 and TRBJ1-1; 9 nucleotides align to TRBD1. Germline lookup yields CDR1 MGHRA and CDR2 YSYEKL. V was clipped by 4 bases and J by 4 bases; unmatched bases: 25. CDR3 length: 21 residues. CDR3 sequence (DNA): TGCGCCAGCAGCCCTCTCCACCCGGGACAGGGCGTTTTCTCCTTTCCCACTGAAGCTTTCTTT. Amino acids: CASSPLHPGQGVFSFPTEAFF.

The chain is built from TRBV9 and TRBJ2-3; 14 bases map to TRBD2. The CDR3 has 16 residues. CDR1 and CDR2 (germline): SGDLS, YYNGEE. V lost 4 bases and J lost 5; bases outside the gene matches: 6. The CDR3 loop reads CASSPGLAGGGDTQYF. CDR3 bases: TGTGCCAGCAGCCCCGGACTAGCGGGAGGTGGAGATACGCAGTATTTT.

The CDR3 reads CASSSGLAGEADTQYF. The CDR3 DNA sequence: TGCGCCAGCAGTTCGGGACTAGCGGGAGAGGCAGATACGCAGTATTTT. The rearrangement joins TRBV5-1 to TRBJ2-3; 14 nucleotides line up with TRBD2. Germline trimming cut 5 bases from V and 4 bases from J; bases unmatched to any gene: 6. CDR3 length equals 16 residues. Germline loops: CDR1 SGHRS, CDR2 YFSETQ. Full variable domain (missing parts from reference TRBV5-1 and TRBJ2-3): KAGVTQTPRYLIKTRGQQVTLSCSPISGHRSVSWYQQTPGQGLQFLFEYFSETQRNKGNFPGRFSGRQFSNSRSEMNVSTLELGDSALYLCASSSGLAGEADTQYFGPGTRLTVL.

The DNA of the CDR3 is TGTGCCAGCAGAACAGGGGGGCGGGAGACCCAGTACTTC. This sequence encodes CASRTGGRETQYF. The genes are TRBV28 and TRBJ2-5, with 8 bases fitting TRBD1. Unmatched junction bases numbered 5, after V lost 6 bases and J lost 5 bases. CDR3 length: 13 amino acids. CDR1 is MDHEN, CDR2 SYDVKM, per germline.

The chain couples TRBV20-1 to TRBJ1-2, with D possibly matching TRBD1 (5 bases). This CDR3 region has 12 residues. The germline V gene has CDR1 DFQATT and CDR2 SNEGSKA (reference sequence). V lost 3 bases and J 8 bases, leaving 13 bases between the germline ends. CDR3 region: CSASPGGAGYTF. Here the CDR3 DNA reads TGCAGTGCTAGTCCGGGGGGAGCGGGCTACACCTTC.